This T cell receptor beta chain was captured in a study of T cell responses to AZD1222 COVID-19 vaccine. Study conclusions and caveats: Following two doses of AZD1222, Spike-specific TCR breadth and depth rose.

This clone was counted only a few times. Antigen unknown. The table came from immunoSEQ multiplex PCR; TCRdb's copy has only in-frame clones and leaves some out. The sample lists over 100,000 clones; approximately 87% were seen once. Germline-derived CDR1 and CDR2 are MNHEY and SMNVEV (reference sequence). This CDR3 contains 15 residues. V dropped 6 bases and J dropped 14 bases, with 23 bases sitting between them. This TCR was sampled from an adult who received the AZD1222 COVID-19 vaccine. The sample in question was peripheral blood, obtained 28 days after the second AZD1222 dose. The V call is TRBV27, the J call TRBJ1-6; D remains unclear. This CDR3 reads CASSPGAGGRSALHF. Written as DNA, the CDR3 is TGTGCCAGCAGCCCAGGAGCAGGCGGTCGATCAGCCCTCCACTTT.